One sample yielded the 24 T cell receptor beta chains listed below, sequenced in a study of shared clonotypes between healthy human individuals (dated by TCRdb to 2019 to 2021). Libraries were made using the immunoSEQ multiplex PCR assay. TCRdb mirrors the immuneACCESS table, restricted to in-frame sequences. Some clones are absent from its copies; in checked studies, under half trace to an unresolved V gene, and the reason for the others is unknown. In all, the sample holds 2,500,000 or so clones, and roughly 92% of those were seen once. Roughly 0.14% of the sample rests with the top ten. Sequencing was performed on naive CD4+ T cells sorted from blood. Reading the label with the study, this specimen's cell subset or site is: CD45RA+ positively selected. The source is a man between 18 and 29 years old in good health.

V gene TRBV5-1 combines with J gene TRBJ1-5, with unresolved D. V was pared by 0 bases and J by 11 bases, with 15 bases between. Germline V CDR1 and CDR2: SGHRS, YFSETQ. The length of the CDR3 is 14 residues. CDR3 amino acids: CASSLDGSLVTQHF. In DNA form, the CDR3 reads TGCGCCAGCAGCTTGGATGGCAGTTTGGTGACCCAGCATTTT.

This chain joins TRBV6-5 and TRBJ2-7; 8 bases align to TRBD2. CDR1 is MNHEY and CDR2 is SVGAGI in the germline V gene. Losses at the gene ends were 7 bases for V and 5 bases for J; bases not matched to a gene: 7. The CDR3 extends over 13 amino acids. CDR3 DNA sequence: TGTGCCAGCAAGAAGCGGGAGTTCAACGAGCAGTACTTC. It encodes CASKKREFNEQYF.

The rearrangement links TRBV27 to TRBJ2-7, with 9 bases matching TRBD1. J gave up 2 bases and V 6 bases, and 5 bases lay outside the gene matches. This CDR3 region has 14 residues. From germline, CDR1 is MNHEY and CDR2 SMNVEV (reference sequence). CDR3 sequence: CASRPGDRAYEQYF. The CDR3 bases are TGTGCCAGCAGACCCGGGGACAGGGCCTACGAGCAGTACTTC.

The rearrangement joins TRBV10-3 to TRBJ1-4; tentatively, D is TRBD1 (6 bases). CDR3 size: 15 residues. From germline, CDR1 is ENHRY and CDR2 SYGVKD. V was trimmed by 10 bases and J by 0 bases, leaving 15 bases between them. DNA of the CDR3: TGTGCCACTTCCGGGACACTTACAACTAATGAAAAACTGTTTTTT. This gives the protein CATSGTLTTNEKLFF.

In this sample, this clone turned up once. The gene calls are TRBV2 and TRBJ2-2; TRBD1 aligns across 8 bases. This CDR3 has 15 residues. The V gene end was trimmed by 6 bases and the J gene end by 3 bases; junction bases not matched to a gene: 6. Germline-derived CDR1 and CDR2 are SNHLY and FYNNEI. The CDR3 coding sequence is TGTGCCAGCAGGAGGACAGGGTCGGACACCGGGGAGCTGTTTTTT. This gives the protein CASRRTGSDTGELFF.

The chain employs TRBV23-1 and TRBJ2-7; unclear D gene. TRBV23-1 is an ORF; its function is uncertain. The CDR3 extends over 12 amino acids. Trimming left V 2 bases short and J 3 bases short, with 5 bases between. CDR3 nucleotides: TGCGCCAGCAGTCAAGGCTTCTACGAGCAGTACTTC. Translating gives CASSQGFYEQYF.

V usage is TRBV18 and J usage is TRBJ2-7; 12 bases align to TRBD1. J was trimmed by 3 bases and V by 4 bases; bases with no gene match: 7. The CDR3 contains 16 residues. Germline V gene sequence: CDR1 KGHSH, CDR2 LQKENI. CDR3 loop: CASSRTGTGGYYEQYF. CDR3 bases: TGTGCCAGCTCACGAACCGGGACAGGGGGCTACTACGAGCAGTACTTC.

This rearrangement joins TRBV7-2 to TRBJ2-1; TRBD2 matches 13 bases. In germline, CDR1 is SGHTA, CDR2 FQGNSA. The CDR3 runs 14 residues. After removal of 6 bases from V and 7 bases from J, the junction contained 3 bases not matched to a gene. The CDR3 is CASRLAGGGNEQFF. CDR3 DNA sequence: TGTGCCAGCAGACTAGCGGGAGGGGGGAATGAGCAGTTCTTC.

The rearrangement links TRBV4-3 to TRBJ1-3, with D unclear. Germline CDR1 reads LGHNA; CDR2 reads YSLEER. The CDR3 covers 16 residues. The V end lost 0 bases, the J end lost 0 bases, and 9 bases lay between the germline ends. CDR3 DNA sequence: TGCGCCAGCAGCCAAGATAGGCCCGGCTCTGGAAACACCATATATTTT. The encoded protein is CASSQDRPGSGNTIYF.

The chain recombines TRBV6-5 with TRBJ1-1; 9 positions match TRBD1. The germline V gene has CDR1 MNHEY and CDR2 SVGAGI. Losses at the gene ends were 5 bases for V and 9 bases for J; bases not matched to a gene: 10. This CDR3 region has 14 residues. The DNA of the CDR3 is TGTGCCAGCAGTGCCAGGACAGGGGCGGCCAAAGCTTTCTTT. This translates into CASSARTGAAKAFF.

The chain has TRBV11-2 and TRBJ1-1; D is unclear. The CDR3 consists of 14 residues. Germline CDR1 SGHAT, CDR2 FQNNGV. V gave up 3 bases and J gave up 4 bases, with 12 bases separating them. In DNA form, the CDR3 reads TGTGCCAGCAGCTTTGGACGGAGGAGCACTGAAGCTTTCTTT. Its translation is CASSFGRRSTEAFF.

V and J are TRBV6-6 and TRBJ1-1; TRBD1 might be the D (5 bases). Germline loops: CDR1 MNHNY, CDR2 SVGAGI (reference sequence). The germline V and J ends were trimmed by 0 bases and 5 bases, with 10 bases remaining between them. The CDR3 loop spans 14 amino acids. For the CDR3, the DNA is TGTGCCAGCAGTTACTCCGGGGCCGGGACTGAAGCTTTCTTT. Its protein product is CASSYSGAGTEAFF.

V and J are TRBV5-6 and TRBJ1-6, with 7 bases identical to TRBD1. Germline V gives CDR1 SGHDT, CDR2 YYEEEE. The CDR3 runs to 16 residues. V lost 4 bases and J lost 5; bases outside the gene matches: 9. For the CDR3, the DNA is TGTGCCAGCAGCACCGGCTTCGGACAGGATAATTCACCCCTCCACTTT. Translating gives CASSTGFGQDNSPLHF.

This clone was observed a few times. This chain connects TRBV5-1 to TRBJ2-2; no clear D gene. In germline, CDR1 is SGHRS, CDR2 YFSETQ. This CDR3 is 14 amino acids long. V was shortened by 4 bases and J by 7 bases, with 14 bases between the two germline ends. For the CDR3, the DNA is TGCGCCAGCAGCCTCCTTTGGTTGGGCGGGGAGCTGTTTTTT. This gives the protein CASSLLWLGGELFF.

The CDR3 DNA reads as TGTGCCAGCAGCTGGGGACGGTATAATGAAAAACTGTTTTTT. Protein product: CASSWGRYNEKLFF. The rearrangement joins TRBV7-9 to TRBJ1-4; D perhaps matches TRBD1 (5 bases). CDR3 length: 14 amino acids. Per germline, CDR1 SEHNR and CDR2 FQNEAQ (reference sequence). The ends were cut back, 4 bases at V and 4 bases at J, with 10 bases in the middle.

The rearrangement links TRBV11-2 to TRBJ2-1, with TRBD2 matching 12 bases. This CDR3 contains 15 residues. CDR1 is SGHAT, CDR2 FQNNGV, per germline. V lost 3 bases and J lost 6; bases outside the gene matches: 3. CDR3 sequence (DNA): TGTGCCAGCAGCTTCTCGACTAGCGGGAGCAATGAGCAGTTCTTC. Translated, it gives CASSFSTSGSNEQFF.

The chain links TRBV4-2 to TRBJ2-2; 7 bases are shared with TRBD1. CDR1 is LGHNA, CDR2 YNFKEQ, per germline. Trimming removed 0 bases from V and 3 bases from J; junction bases left unmatched: 1. The CDR3 loop spans 15 amino acids. The CDR3: CASSQEQGYTGELFF. The CDR3 bases are TGTGCCAGCAGCCAAGAACAGGGGTACACCGGGGAGCTGTTTTTT.

The V and J genes are TRBV2 and TRBJ2-3; TRBD1 might be the D (5 bases). The CDR3 is made up of 14 amino acids. V shed 6 bases and J shed 2 bases, with 12 bases lying between them. CDR1 SNHLY and CDR2 FYNNEI come from the germline V gene. In DNA form, the CDR3 reads TGTGCCAGCAGCCTAGGGGTGAACACAGATACGCAGTATTTT. It codes for CASSLGVNTDTQYF.

The V gene is TRBV30, the J gene TRBJ1-4; 12 bases map to TRBD1. CDR1 is GTSNPN and CDR2 is SVGIG in the germline V gene (reference sequence). The trim removed 3 bases at V and 2 bases at J, leaving 4 bases unmatched. The CDR3 has 16 amino acids. This CDR3 reads CAWRGQGARTNEKLFF. The CDR3 nucleotides are TGTGCCTGGAGGGGACAGGGGGCGCGTACTAATGAAAAACTGTTTTTT.

This clone has just one count. This chain links TRBV18 with TRBJ2-7; D possibly uses TRBD1 or TRBD2 (5 bases each). Germline V gives CDR1 KGHSH, CDR2 LQKENI. The CDR3 is 14 amino acids. V was cut by 3 bases and J by 3 bases, with 12 bases left in between. CDR3 sequence: CASSPSRDHYEQYF. The CDR3 DNA sequence: TGTGCCAGCTCACCCAGCAGGGACCACTACGAGCAGTACTTC.

The chain joins TRBV7-9 to TRBJ1-2; tentative D call: TRBD1 (5 bases). The germline gives CDR1 SEHNR, CDR2 FQNEAQ (reference sequence). CDR3 length equals 18 residues. Trimming removed 0 bases at V and 2 bases at J, with 19 bases between. The CDR3 DNA sequence: TGTGCCAGCAGCTTAGCCCTTGTCGTCGGGGCCCAAAACTATGGCTACACCTTC. Protein: CASSLALVVGAQNYGYTF.

The chain is built from TRBV6-6 and TRBJ2-2, with 7 bases matching TRBD2. CDR1 and CDR2 (germline): MNHNY, SVGAGI (reference sequence). The length of the CDR3 is 15 residues. V lost 5 bases, J lost 1 base, and 4 bases stayed unmatched. CDR3 coding DNA: TGTGCCAGCAGTCCAAGCGGGGTGAACACCGGGGAGCTGTTTTTT. This encodes CASSPSGVNTGELFF.

This chain joins TRBV27 and TRBJ2-3; no firm D call. V lost 6 bases, J lost 4 bases, and 11 bases lay in between. Germline CDR1 and CDR2: MNHEY and SMNVEV (reference sequence). The CDR3 loop spans 13 amino acids. CDR3 residues: CASSIGSPDTQYF. CDR3 in DNA: TGTGCCAGCAGCATAGGGTCACCAGATACGCAGTATTTT.

The CDR3 coding sequence is TGTGCCAGCAGCTTATGGGGGCGCAATCAGCCCCAGCATTTT. It is translated as CASSLWGRNQPQHF. The chain recombines TRBV7-2 with TRBJ1-5; the D gene is possibly TRBD1 (6 bases). V lost 2 bases to trimming and J lost 2 bases, with 7 bases between them. CDR1 is SGHTA, CDR2 FQGNSA, per germline. The CDR3 extends over 14 amino acids.